A single sample gave rise to the 27 T cell receptor beta chains below, sequenced in a study of patients and donors after allogeneic stem cell transplantation. TCRdb called the RT-PCR reads again in MiXCR, with one record for every CDR3 protein. In the table there are about 230,000 distinct CDR3 sequences, 12% to 15% of which are singletons. The sequencing input was blood, either unsorted or a sorted T cell fraction (not recorded which). Receptor source: a human donor who was either an allogeneic HSCT recipient or a stem cell or donor lymphocyte infusion donor (not recorded which). It is not recorded whose cells these are; they may come from a transplant donor.

This clonotype has more than one count but fewer than ten. This chain links TRBV20-1 with TRBJ2-7, with TRBD2 matching 9 bases. The germline gives CDR1 DFQATT, CDR2 SNEGSKA (reference sequence). J gave up 4 bases and V 1 base, and 5 bases lay outside the gene matches. This CDR3 contains 14 residues. Here the CDR3 reads CSARGLAGIYEQYF. DNA for the CDR3: TGCAGTGCTAGAGGGCTAGCGGGGATTTACGAGCAGTACTTC.

Relative to its sample, this clonotype is medium-sized. The chain has TRBV5-6 and TRBJ2-1; 8 nucleotides agree with TRBD2. The CDR3 is 15 amino acids. CDR1 SGHDT and CDR2 YYEEEE come from the germline V gene. V shed 3 bases, J shed 5 bases, and the junction held 7 bases outside the gene matches. The CDR3 region is CASSWPGGTNNEQFF. CDR3 nucleotides: TGTGCCAGCAGCTGGCCGGGGGGGACGAACAATGAGCAGTTCTTC.

The rearrangement joins TRBV6-1 to TRBJ1-2; D gene unclear. Per germline, CDR1 MNHNS and CDR2 SASEGT. This CDR3 has 12 residues. V lost 1 base and J 2 bases, leaving 2 bases between the germline ends. The CDR3 nucleotides read TGTGCCAGCAGTGAAGTCAACTATGGCTACACCTTC. Translated: CASSEVNYGYTF.

This clonotype was counted between two and nine times. The J gene is TRBJ2-5, the V gene TRBV6-1, with D perhaps TRBD1 or TRBD2 (6 bases each). Germline CDR1 reads MNHNS; CDR2 reads SASEGT. The CDR3 is made up of 17 amino acids. V lost 0 bases to trimming and J lost 7 bases, with 21 bases between them. The CDR3 loop reads CASSEARAPRGRLTQYF. CDR3 in DNA: TGTGCCAGCAGTGAAGCCCGGGCTCCACGGGGGCGGTTGACCCAGTACTTC.

Many counts were recorded for this clonotype. The chain joins TRBV2 to TRBJ2-2, with D uncertain. The V end lost 5 bases, the J end lost 6 bases, and 10 bases lay between the germline ends. The CDR3 runs 13 residues. Germline V gene data show CDR1 as SNHLY and CDR2 as FYNNEI. CDR3 in amino acids: CASSYGSPGELFF. The CDR3 DNA follows: TGTGCCAGCAGTTATGGGTCCCCCGGGGAGCTGTTTTTT.

This clonotype was seen more than once but under ten times. Here the CDR3 reads CASSLVAGVAGELFF. The CDR3 coding sequence is TGTGCCAGCAGCTTAGTAGCAGGGGTGGCCGGGGAGCTGTTTTTT. The chain joins TRBV7-6 to TRBJ2-2, with D perhaps TRBD1 (6 bases). The CDR3 covers 15 residues. CDR1 and CDR2 (germline): SGHVS, FNYEAQ. V lost 1 base and J lost 6, with 12 bases in between.

This clonotype occurred many times. The chain combines TRBV7-2 with TRBJ2-7; 8 bases line up with TRBD2. The CDR3 is 15 amino acids. V trimming: 1 base; J trimming: 6 bases; junction bases outside the gene matches: 8. Germline V gives CDR1 SGHTA, CDR2 FQGNSA. In nucleotides, the CDR3 is TGTGCCAGCAGCTTAGTTGGAGCGGGGGTCGTCGAGCAGTACTTC. Protein sequence: CASSLVGAGVVEQYF.

This clonotype appeared many times. The V gene is TRBV4-1, the J gene TRBJ1-5; D gene unclear. The CDR3 runs to 15 residues. Trimming took 0 bases from V and 6 from J, leaving 12 bases between them. Per germline, CDR1 MGHRA and CDR2 YSYEKL. The CDR3 here is CASSQDQLWLQPQHF. The CDR3, as DNA: TGCGCCAGCAGCCAAGATCAGTTATGGCTTCAGCCCCAGCATTTT.

This clonotype was counted ten times or more. V gene TRBV12-3 or TRBV12-4 combines with J gene TRBJ1-6; perhaps TRBD1 as D (5 bases). Trimming left V 5 bases short and J 8 bases short, with 13 bases between. The CDR3 has 14 residues. DNA of the CDR3: TGTGCCAGCAGTCCCGACGCGGGGGATTCACCCCTCCACTTT. It is translated as CASSPDAGDSPLHF.

This clonotype was detected only a few times. The V call is TRBV20-1, the J call TRBJ2-7; D is possibly TRBD1 (6 bases). CDR1 is DFQATT, CDR2 SNEGSKA, per germline (reference sequence). V dropped 5 bases and J dropped 3 bases, with 11 bases sitting between them. The CDR3 runs to 12 residues. DNA for the CDR3: TGCAGTGCTTTTCCGACAGGCTACGAGCAGTACTTC. Amino acid sequence: CSAFPTGYEQYF.

This clonotype was detected only a few times. The chain recombines TRBV25-1 with TRBJ1-6, with no clear D. Trimming pared 7 bases from V and 8 bases from J, leaving 12 bases between. Germline-derived CDR1 and CDR2 are MGHDK and SYGVNS. The CDR3 spans 13 residues. CDR3 DNA: TGTGCCAGCACGCCAAGAGGTTATTCACCCCTCCACTTT. Translating it yields CASTPRGYSPLHF.

The chain links TRBV19 to TRBJ2-7; 11 bases are shared with TRBD1. CDR1 and CDR2 from the germline V gene are LNHDA and SQIVND (reference sequence). The CDR3 consists of 14 residues. The ends lost 6 bases at V and 4 bases at J; junction bases unmatched: 5. As DNA, the CDR3 is TGTGCCAGTAGCCGGGGACAGGGGGTGTACGAGCAGTACTTC. It yields the protein CASSRGQGVYEQYF.

V gene TRBV12-3 or TRBV12-4 combines with J gene TRBJ1-6; D ambiguous. Trimming cost V 2 bases and J 4 bases, with 6 bases left between them. This CDR3 contains 14 residues. CDR3 sequence: CASSLLLYNSPLHF. CDR3 DNA: TGTGCCAGCAGTTTATTACTTTATAATTCACCCCTCCACTTT.

This clonotype was picked up a small number of times. V is TRBV15 and J is TRBJ2-1; 9 positions match TRBD2. With V trimmed by 0 bases and J by 10 bases, 7 bases remained unmatched. Looked up from germline, CDR1 is LNHNV and CDR2 is YYDKDF (reference sequence). The CDR3 spans 15 residues. CDR3 bases: TGTGCCACCAGCAGAGACTTGGGGCGGGAGGGGGAGCAGTTCTTC. Amino acids: CATSRDLGREGEQFF.

V is TRBV4-2 and J is TRBJ2-7; weak D call: TRBD2 (5 bases). Germline V gene lookup returns CDR1 LGHNA and CDR2 YNFKEQ. The CDR3 is made up of 18 amino acids. The V end lost 1 base, the J end lost 0 bases, and 19 bases lay between the germline ends. Written as DNA, the CDR3 is TGTGCCAGCAGCCAAGTGCAGATTGGGGTGGGGAGCTCCTACGAGCAGTACTTC. Translated: CASSQVQIGVGSSYEQYF.

The rearrangement uses TRBV7-2 and TRBJ1-5; no clear D gene. The CDR3 has 12 amino acids. CDR1 and CDR2 from the germline V gene are SGHTA and FQGNSA. Between the trimmed V and J ends, which lost 1 base and 5 bases, there was a span of 3 bases. The CDR3 here is CASSLDDQPQHF. In DNA form, the CDR3 reads TGTGCCAGCAGCTTAGACGATCAGCCCCAGCATTTT.

This chain links TRBV18 with TRBJ2-3; 11 nucleotides align to TRBD1. This CDR3 region has 19 residues. V shed 0 bases and J 4 bases; nucleotides not matched to a gene: 12. Germline CDR1 is KGHSH and CDR2 is LQKENI. As DNA, the CDR3 is TGTGCCAGCTCACCACCCCCTCAACCCGGGACAGGGGGGGCAGATACGCAGTATTTT. It encodes CASSPPPQPGTGGADTQYF. The entire variable domain, with the rest obtained from reference TRBV18 and TRBJ2-3, is as follows: NAGVMQNPRHLVRRRGQEARLRCSPMKGHSHVYWYRQLPEEGLKFMVYLQKENIIDESGMPKERFSAEFPKEGPSILRIQQVVRGDSAAYFCASSPPPQPGTGGADTQYFGPGTRLTVL.

This chain links TRBV4-3 with TRBJ1-6; D ambiguous. The V and J ends lost 1 base and 7 bases respectively, with 8 bases between them. From germline, CDR1 is LGHNA and CDR2 YSLEER. The CDR3 has 14 amino acids. DNA for the CDR3: TGCGCCAGCAGCCAAGCCGTCCTCAATTCACCCCTCCACTTT. Translating it yields CASSQAVLNSPLHF.

At least ten counts were recorded for this clonotype. J is TRBJ1-4 and V is TRBV5-6; no firm D call. Germline V gives CDR1 SGHDT, CDR2 YYEEEE. Deletions cut 2 bases from V and 0 bases from J, with 11 bases between. The CDR3 totals 16 residues. This CDR3 is CASSFSGIATNEKLFF. The CDR3 DNA reads TGTGCCAGCAGCTTTTCCGGAATCGCAACTAATGAAAAACTGTTTTTT. Drawing the rest from reference TRBV5-6 and TRBJ1-4, the complete variable domain is DAGVTQSPTHLIKTRGQQVTLRCSPKSGHDTVSWYQQALGQGPQFIFQYYEEEERQRGNFPDRFSGHQFPNYSSELNVNALLLGDSALYLCASSFSGIATNEKLFFGSGTQLSVL.

This clonotype came up many times. V is TRBV29-1 and J is TRBJ1-3, with D unclear. This CDR3 spans 13 amino acids. The V gene's germline CDR1 is SQVTM and CDR2 ANQGSEA. V was trimmed by 2 bases and J by 4 bases, leaving 9 bases between them. CDR3 DNA: TGCAGCGTTGAACCGATTCTGGGAAACACCATATATTTT. Its protein is CSVEPILGNTIYF.

This clonotype was recorded at least ten times. V is TRBV11-2 and J is TRBJ2-1; a possible D gene is TRBD1 (6 bases). The germline CDR1 and CDR2 sequences are SGHAT and FQNNGV. Trimming took off 1 base at V and 6 bases at J, with 10 bases between the two ends. This CDR3 is 14 amino acids long. For the CDR3, the DNA is TGTGCCAGCAGCTTAGCAGGGGATCTCAATGAGCAGTTCTTC. This sequence encodes CASSLAGDLNEQFF.

The chain links TRBV19 to TRBJ2-5, with TRBD2 matching over 8 bases. CDR1 LNHDA and CDR2 SQIVND come from the germline V gene (reference sequence). The CDR3 length is 14 residues. V was pared by 4 bases and J by 5 bases, with 6 bases of the junction left unmatched. The CDR3 loop reads CASSTTSDWETQYF. The CDR3 coding sequence is TGTGCCAGTAGTACGACTAGCGACTGGGAGACCCAGTACTTC.

This clonotype was counted a few times. The chain joins TRBV7-9 to TRBJ2-1; D is unclear. V was cut by 4 bases and J by 9 bases, with 19 bases left in between. In germline, CDR1 is SEHNR, CDR2 FQNEAQ (reference sequence). The CDR3 runs to 15 residues. This chain's CDR3 is CASSSTRSRLSEQFF. CDR3 bases: TGTGCCAGCAGCTCCACGAGGAGCCGGTTGAGTGAGCAGTTCTTC.

This clonotype was seen repeatedly, ten times or more. The gene calls are TRBV7-2 and TRBJ2-3; 9 bases map to TRBD1. Germline CDR1 is SGHTA and CDR2 is FQGNSA. V trimming: 5 bases; J trimming: 6 bases; junction bases outside the gene matches: 9. The CDR3 runs 15 residues. CDR3 nucleotides: TGTGCCAGCAGCGTAACGGGACAGGGATGGGATACGCAGTATTTT. The encoded protein is CASSVTGQGWDTQYF.

This clonotype was counted between two and nine times. The chain links TRBV15 to TRBJ2-5; unclear D gene. Germline CDR1 and CDR2: LNHNV and YYDKDF (reference sequence). The CDR3 contains 17 residues. Trimming pared 0 bases from V and 4 bases from J, leaving 18 bases between. The DNA for the CDR3 is TGTGCCACCAGCAGAGACGAGCGAGGTGTGGGCGGAGAGACCCAGTACTTC. Protein product: CATSRDERGVGGETQYF.

The gene calls are TRBV2 and TRBJ2-5; D assignment may be TRBD1 or TRBD2 (5 bases each). CDR1 and CDR2 from the germline V gene are SNHLY and FYNNEI. This CDR3 spans 15 amino acids. V was pared by 5 bases and J by 3 bases, with 16 bases between. The CDR3 spells CASSRLGAAKETQYF. For the CDR3, the DNA is TGTGCCAGCAGTCGACTCGGGGCTGCCAAAGAGACCCAGTACTTC.

This clonotype has a count of ten or more. V gene TRBV20-1 combines with J gene TRBJ1-2, with D possibly being TRBD1 (6 bases). Deletions cut 6 bases from V and 0 bases from J, with 20 bases between. Germline CDR1 and CDR2: DFQATT and SNEGSKA (reference sequence). CDR3 length equals 16 residues. The CDR3 region is CSASGQIDPANYGYTF. The DNA for the CDR3 is TGCAGTGCCAGTGGACAGATCGACCCGGCTAACTATGGCTACACCTTC.